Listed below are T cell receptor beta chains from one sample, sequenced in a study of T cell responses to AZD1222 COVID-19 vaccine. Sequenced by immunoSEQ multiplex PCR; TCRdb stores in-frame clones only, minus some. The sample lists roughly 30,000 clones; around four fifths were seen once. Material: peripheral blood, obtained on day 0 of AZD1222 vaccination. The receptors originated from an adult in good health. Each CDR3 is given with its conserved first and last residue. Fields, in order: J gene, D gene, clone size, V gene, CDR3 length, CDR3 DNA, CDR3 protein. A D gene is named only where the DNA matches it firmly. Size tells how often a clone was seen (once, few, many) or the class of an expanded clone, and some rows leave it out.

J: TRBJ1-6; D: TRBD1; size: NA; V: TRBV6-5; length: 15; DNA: TGTGCCAGCAGTTACCAGGGGGGGGATAATTCACCCCTCCACTTT; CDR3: CASSYQGGDNSPLHF
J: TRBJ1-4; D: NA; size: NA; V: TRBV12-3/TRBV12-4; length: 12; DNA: TGTGCCAGCAGGGACAGTAGTGAAAAACTGTTTTTT; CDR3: CASRDSSEKLFF
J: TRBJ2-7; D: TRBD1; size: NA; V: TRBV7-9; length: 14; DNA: TGTGCCAGCAGCTCCTCGACAGGGTTGCACGAGCAGTACTTC; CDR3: CASSSSTGLHEQYF
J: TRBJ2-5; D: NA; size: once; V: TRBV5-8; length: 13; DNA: TGTGCCAGCAGCTTGGACCATCAAGAGACCCAGTACTTC; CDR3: CASSLDHQETQYF
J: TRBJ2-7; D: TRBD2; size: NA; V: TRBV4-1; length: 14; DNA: TGCGCCAGCAGCCAAGTAGGCGGGGGGCACGAGCAGTACTTC; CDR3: CASSQVGGGHEQYF
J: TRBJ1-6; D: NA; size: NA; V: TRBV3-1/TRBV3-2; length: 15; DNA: TGTGCCAGCAGCCAAGGTAGTGGGGGGAATTCACCCCTCCACTTT; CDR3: CASSQGSGGNSPLHF
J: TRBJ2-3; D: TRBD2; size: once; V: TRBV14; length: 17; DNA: TGTGCCAGCAGCCAACTGAGACCTAGCGGGGGTACTAATACGCAGTATTTT; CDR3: CASSQLRPSGGTNTQYF
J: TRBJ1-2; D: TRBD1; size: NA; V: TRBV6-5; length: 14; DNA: TGTGCCAGCAGACAACCAGGGGGTAGCTATGGCTACACCTTC; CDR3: CASRQPGGSYGYTF
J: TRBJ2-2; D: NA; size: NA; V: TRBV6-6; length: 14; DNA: TGTGCCAGCAGCCCGACAGAGAACACCGGGGAGCTGTTTTTT; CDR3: CASSPTENTGELFF
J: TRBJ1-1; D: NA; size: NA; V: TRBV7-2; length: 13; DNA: TGTGCCAGCAGCTCCCATCAGGGCACTGAAGCTTTCTTT; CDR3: CASSSHQGTEAFF
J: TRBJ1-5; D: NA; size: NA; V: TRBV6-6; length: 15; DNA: TGTGCCAGCAGTTCAATTGGGAGGAGCAATCAGCCCCAGCATTTT; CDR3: CASSSIGRSNQPQHF
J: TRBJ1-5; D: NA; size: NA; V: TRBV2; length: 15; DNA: TGTGCCAGCAGTGAAGGGGAGGCTAGCAATCAGCCCCAGCATTTT; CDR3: CASSEGEASNQPQHF
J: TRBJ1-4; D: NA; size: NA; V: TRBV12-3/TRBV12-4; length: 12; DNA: TGTGCCAGCAAACAGGGAAAGGAAAAACTGTTTTTT; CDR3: CASKQGKEKLFF
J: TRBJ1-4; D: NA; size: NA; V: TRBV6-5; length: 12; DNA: TGTGCCAGCCGGAAGGGCGGCGAAAAACTGTTTTTT; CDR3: CASRKGGEKLFF
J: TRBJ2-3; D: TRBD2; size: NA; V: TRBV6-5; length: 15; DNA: TGTGCCAGCAGTTACCAGCGGGGGTCGTCAGATACGCAGTATTTT; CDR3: CASSYQRGSSDTQYF
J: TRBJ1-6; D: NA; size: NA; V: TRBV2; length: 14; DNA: TGTGCCAGCAGTGAATTGGGGGACAATTCACCCCTCCACTTT; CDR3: CASSELGDNSPLHF
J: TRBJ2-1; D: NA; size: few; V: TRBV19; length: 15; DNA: TGTGCCAGTAGTATATGGGGATCTACCAACAATGAGCAGTTCTTC; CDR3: CASSIWGSTNNEQFF
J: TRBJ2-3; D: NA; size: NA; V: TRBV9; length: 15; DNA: TGTGCCAGCAGCCCATCCCGGATGGGATGGGATACGCAGTATTTT; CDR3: CASSPSRMGWDTQYF
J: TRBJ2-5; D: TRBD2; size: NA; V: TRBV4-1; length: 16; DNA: TGCGCCAGCAGCCTAGCCGGGAGGGCCTTCGGAGAGACCCAGTACTTC; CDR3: CASSLAGRAFGETQYF
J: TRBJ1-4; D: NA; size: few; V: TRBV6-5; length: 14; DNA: TGTGCCAGCAGTTCCAGGACGGTTTCCGGAAAACTGTTTTTT; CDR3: CASSSRTVSGKLFF
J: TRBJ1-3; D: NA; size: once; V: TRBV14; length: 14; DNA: TGTGCCAGCAGCCACCGGGGCAGTGGAAACACCATATATTTT; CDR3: CASSHRGSGNTIYF
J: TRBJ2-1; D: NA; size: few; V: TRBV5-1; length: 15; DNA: TGCGCCAGCAGCCAACCTGGCAGTGGAGGCAATGAGCAGTTCTTC; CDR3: CASSQPGSGGNEQFF
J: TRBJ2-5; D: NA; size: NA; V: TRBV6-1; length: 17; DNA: TGTGCCAGCAGTGAACCGGCTATAAAGATAGGTCAAGAGACCCAGTACTTC; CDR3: CASSEPAIKIGQETQYF
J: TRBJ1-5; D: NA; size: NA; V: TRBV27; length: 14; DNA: TGTGCCAGCAGTTTGGGCAGGGGCGACCAGCCCCAGCATTTT; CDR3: CASSLGRGDQPQHF
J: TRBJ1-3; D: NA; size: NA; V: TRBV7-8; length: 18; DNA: TGTGCCAGCAGCTCTTTAACTAGGACGGCGAACTCTGGAAACACCATATATTTT; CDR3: CASSSLTRTANSGNTIYF
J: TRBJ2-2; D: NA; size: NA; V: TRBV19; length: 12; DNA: TGTGCCAGTAGTATAGGGTGGCGGGAGCTGTTTTTT; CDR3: CASSIGWRELFF
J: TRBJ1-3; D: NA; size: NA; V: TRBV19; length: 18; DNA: TGTGCCAGTAGTATCGGTATGGGACTACCGTCCTCTGGAAACACCATATATTTT; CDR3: CASSIGMGLPSSGNTIYF
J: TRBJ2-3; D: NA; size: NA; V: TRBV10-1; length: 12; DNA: TGCGCCAGCAGCCCTAGCACAGATACGCAGTATTTT; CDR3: CASSPSTDTQYF
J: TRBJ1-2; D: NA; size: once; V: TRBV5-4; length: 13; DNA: TGTGCCAGCTCGGGGGGGGACTACTATGGCTACACCTTC; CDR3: CASSGGDYYGYTF
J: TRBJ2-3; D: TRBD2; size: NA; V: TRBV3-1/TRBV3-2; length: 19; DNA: TGTGCCAGCAGCCAGGGACTAGCGGGGGGGCCCTCTAACACAGATACGCAGTATTTT; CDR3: CASSQGLAGGPSNTDTQYF
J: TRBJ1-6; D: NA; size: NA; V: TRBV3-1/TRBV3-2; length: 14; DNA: TGTGCCAGCAGCCATGTGGTATCTGGTTCACCCCTCCACTTT; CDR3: CASSHVVSGSPLHF
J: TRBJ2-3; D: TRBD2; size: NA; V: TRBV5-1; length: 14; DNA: TGCGCCAGCAGTGGTAGCGGGGGCACAGATACGCAGTATTTT; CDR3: CASSGSGGTDTQYF
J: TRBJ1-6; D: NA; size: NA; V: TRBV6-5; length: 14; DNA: TGTGCCAGCTGTTTAAAAGGGGCTAATTCACCCCTCCACTTT; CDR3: CASCLKGANSPLHF
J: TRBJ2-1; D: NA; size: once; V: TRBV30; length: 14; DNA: TGTGCCTGGAGTGGAGGGCGGGCCTACAATGAGCAGTTCTTC; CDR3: CAWSGGRAYNEQFF
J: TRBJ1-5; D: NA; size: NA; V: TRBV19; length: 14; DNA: TGTGCCAGTAGTATACTTTATAGCAATCAGCCCCAGCATTTT; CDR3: CASSILYSNQPQHF
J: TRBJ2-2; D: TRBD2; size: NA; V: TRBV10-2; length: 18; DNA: TGCGCCAGCAGATATTTCACTAGCGGGGGGGCCAGAACCGGGGAGCTGTTTTTT; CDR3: CASRYFTSGGARTGELFF
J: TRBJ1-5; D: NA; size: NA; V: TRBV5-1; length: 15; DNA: TGCGCCAGCAGCTTGGAGGCAGGGTCGGATCAGCCCCAGCATTTT; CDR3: CASSLEAGSDQPQHF
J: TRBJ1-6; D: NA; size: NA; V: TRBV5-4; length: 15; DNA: TGTGCCAGCAGCTTGGCCAGGGGCTATAATTCACCCCTCCACTTT; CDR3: CASSLARGYNSPLHF
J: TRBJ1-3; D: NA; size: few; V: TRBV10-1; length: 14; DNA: TGCGCCAGCAGTGCCCCGGGGGAAGGAAACACCATATATTTT; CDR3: CASSAPGEGNTIYF
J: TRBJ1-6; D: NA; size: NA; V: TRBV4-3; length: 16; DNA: TGCGCCAGCAGCCAGGCCTTTGCGGGGGGCAGAAAGCCCCTCCACTTT; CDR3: CASSQAFAGGRKPLHF
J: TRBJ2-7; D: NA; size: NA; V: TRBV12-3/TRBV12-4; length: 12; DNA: TGTGCCAGCAGTCCGACCTCCTACGAGCAGTACTTC; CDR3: CASSPTSYEQYF
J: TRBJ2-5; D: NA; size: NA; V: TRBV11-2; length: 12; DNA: TGTGCCAGCAGGGGCATGGGAGAGACCCAGTACTTC; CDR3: CASRGMGETQYF
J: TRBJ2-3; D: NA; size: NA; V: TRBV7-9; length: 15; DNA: TGTGCCAGCAGCTTAGCTTTGGGGAGCACAGATACGCAGTATTTT; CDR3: CASSLALGSTDTQYF
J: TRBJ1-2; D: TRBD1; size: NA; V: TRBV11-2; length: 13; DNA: TGTGCCAGCAGCGCAATCACAGGGGATGGCTACACCTTC; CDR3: CASSAITGDGYTF
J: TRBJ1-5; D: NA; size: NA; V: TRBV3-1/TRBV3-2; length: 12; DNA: TGTGCCAGCAGCCAGGGGTATCAGCCCCAGCATTTT; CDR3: CASSQGYQPQHF
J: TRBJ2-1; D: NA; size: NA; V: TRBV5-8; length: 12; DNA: TGTGCCAGCAGGGTTCAGTATGGTGAGCAGTTCTTC; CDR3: CASRVQYGEQFF
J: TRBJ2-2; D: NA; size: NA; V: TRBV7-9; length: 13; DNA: TGTGCCAGCAGGCGTGACGGCACCGGGGAGCTGTTTTTT; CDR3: CASRRDGTGELFF
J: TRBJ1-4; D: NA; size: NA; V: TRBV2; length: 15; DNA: TGTGCCAGCAGTGAACAGGCCACAACAAATGAAAAACTGTTTTTT; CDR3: CASSEQATTNEKLFF
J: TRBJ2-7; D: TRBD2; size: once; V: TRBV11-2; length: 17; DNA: TGTGCCAGCAGCTTAGAAGGTGCTAGCGGTTACTCCTACGAGCAGTACTTC; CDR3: CASSLEGASGYSYEQYF
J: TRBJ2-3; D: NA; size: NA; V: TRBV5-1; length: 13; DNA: TGCGCCAGCAGCAAGACTAACACAGATACGCAGTATTTT; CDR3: CASSKTNTDTQYF
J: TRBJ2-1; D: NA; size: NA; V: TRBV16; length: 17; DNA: TGTGCCAGCAGCCAATCGAGGAGTGGGTACTCCTACAATGAGCAGTTCTTC; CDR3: CASSQSRSGYSYNEQFF
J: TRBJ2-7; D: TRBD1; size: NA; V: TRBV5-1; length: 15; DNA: TGCGCCAGCAGCTATATTATGGGACAGACCTACGAGCAGTACTTC; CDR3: CASSYIMGQTYEQYF
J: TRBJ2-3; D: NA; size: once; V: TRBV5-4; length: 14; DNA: TGTGCCAGCAGCCTGAGGACTAGCACAGATACGCAGTATTTT; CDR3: CASSLRTSTDTQYF
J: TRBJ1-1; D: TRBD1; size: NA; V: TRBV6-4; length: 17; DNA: TGTGCCAGCAGCCCGACAGGGGCTGGGGGAGTGAACACTGAAGCTTTCTTT; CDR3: CASSPTGAGGVNTEAFF
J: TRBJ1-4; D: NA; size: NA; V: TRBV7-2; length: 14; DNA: TGTGCCAGCAGCTTAGAGGCAGCAAATGAAAAACTGTTTTTT; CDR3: CASSLEAANEKLFF
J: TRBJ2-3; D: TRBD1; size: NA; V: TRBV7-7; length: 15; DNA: TGTGCCAGCAGCCTTGGACAGGCCGCTACAGATACGCAGTATTTT; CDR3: CASSLGQAATDTQYF
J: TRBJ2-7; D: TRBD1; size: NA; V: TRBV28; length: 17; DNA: TGTGCCAGCAGCTCACCCGCCAGGACAGGGAGCTCCTACGAGCAGTACTTC; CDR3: CASSSPARTGSSYEQYF
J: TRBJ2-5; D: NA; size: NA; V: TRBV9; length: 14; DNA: TGTGCCAGCACCTCGAGCTGGAGACAAGAGACCCAGTACTTC; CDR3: CASTSSWRQETQYF
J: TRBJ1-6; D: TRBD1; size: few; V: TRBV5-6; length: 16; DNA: TGTGCCAGCAGCTTGGCCGTATGGAGGGGGCATTCACCCCTCCACTTT; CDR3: CASSLAVWRGHSPLHF
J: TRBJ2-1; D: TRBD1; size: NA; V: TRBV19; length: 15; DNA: TGTGCCAGTAGTATCCAGGGACAGGTTTACAATGAGCAGTTCTTC; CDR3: CASSIQGQVYNEQFF